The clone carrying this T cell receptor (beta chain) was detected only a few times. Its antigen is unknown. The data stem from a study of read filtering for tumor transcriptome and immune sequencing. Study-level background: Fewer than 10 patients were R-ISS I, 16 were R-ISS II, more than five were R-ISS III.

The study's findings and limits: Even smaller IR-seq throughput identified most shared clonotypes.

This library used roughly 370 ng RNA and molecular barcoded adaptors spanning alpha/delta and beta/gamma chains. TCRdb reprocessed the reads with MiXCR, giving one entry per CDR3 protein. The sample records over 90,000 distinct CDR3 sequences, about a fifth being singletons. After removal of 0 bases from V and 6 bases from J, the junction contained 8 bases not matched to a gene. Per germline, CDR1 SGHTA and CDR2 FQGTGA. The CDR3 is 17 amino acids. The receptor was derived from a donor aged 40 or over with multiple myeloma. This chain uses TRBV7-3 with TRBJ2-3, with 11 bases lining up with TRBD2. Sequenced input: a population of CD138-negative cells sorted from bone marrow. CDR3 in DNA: TGTGCCAGCAGCTTAACTAGCGGGGGGGCCAATCCGGATACGCAGTATTTT. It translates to CASSLTSGGANPDTQYF.